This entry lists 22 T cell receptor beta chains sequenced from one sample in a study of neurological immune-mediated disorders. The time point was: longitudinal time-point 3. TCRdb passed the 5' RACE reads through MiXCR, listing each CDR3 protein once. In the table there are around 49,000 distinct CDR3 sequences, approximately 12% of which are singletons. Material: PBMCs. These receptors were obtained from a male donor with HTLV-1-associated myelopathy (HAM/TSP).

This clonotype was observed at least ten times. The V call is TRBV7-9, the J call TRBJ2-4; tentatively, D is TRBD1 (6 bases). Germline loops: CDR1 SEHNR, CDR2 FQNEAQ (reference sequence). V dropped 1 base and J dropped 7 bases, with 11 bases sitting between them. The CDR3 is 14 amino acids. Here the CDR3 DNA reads TGTGCCAGCAGCTTAGAGTATCAGGGGAACATTCAGTACTTC. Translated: CASSLEYQGNIQYF.

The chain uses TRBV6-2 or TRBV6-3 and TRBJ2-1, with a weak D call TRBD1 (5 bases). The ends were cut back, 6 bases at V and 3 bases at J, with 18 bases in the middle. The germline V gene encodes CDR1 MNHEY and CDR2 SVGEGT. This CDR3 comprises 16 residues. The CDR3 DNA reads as TGTGCCAGCAGCCCCCTCACAGGATATGGCTACAATGAGCAGTTCTTC. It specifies CASSPLTGYGYNEQFF.

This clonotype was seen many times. CDR3 amino acids: CASRPRKYEAFF. CDR3 nucleotide sequence: TGTGCCAGCAGACCCAGAAAGTATGAAGCTTTCTTT. The chain joins TRBV6-2 or TRBV6-3 to TRBJ1-1; no reliable D call. V dropped 6 bases and J dropped 7 bases, with 12 bases sitting between them. CDR3 length: 12 residues. Germline values: CDR1 MNHEY, CDR2 SVGEGT.

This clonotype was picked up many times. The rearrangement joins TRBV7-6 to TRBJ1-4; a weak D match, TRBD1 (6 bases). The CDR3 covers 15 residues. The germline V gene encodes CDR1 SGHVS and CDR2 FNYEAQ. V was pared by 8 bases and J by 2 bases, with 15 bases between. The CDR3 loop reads CASARRGQTNEKLFF. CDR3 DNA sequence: TGTGCCAGCGCGAGAAGAGGACAGACTAATGAAAAACTGTTTTTT.

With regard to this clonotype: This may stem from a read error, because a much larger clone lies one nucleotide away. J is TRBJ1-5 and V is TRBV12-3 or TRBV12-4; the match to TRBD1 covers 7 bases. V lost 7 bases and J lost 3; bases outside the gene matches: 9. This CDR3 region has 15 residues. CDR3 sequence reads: CASNLNDRDNQPQHF. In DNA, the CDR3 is TGTGCCAGCAACCTCAATGACAGGGACAATCAGCCCCAGCATTTT.

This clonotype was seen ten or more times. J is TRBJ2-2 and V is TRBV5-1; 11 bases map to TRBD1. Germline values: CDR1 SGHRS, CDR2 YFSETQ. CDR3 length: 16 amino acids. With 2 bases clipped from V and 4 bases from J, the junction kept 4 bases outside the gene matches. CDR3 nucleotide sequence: TGCGCCAGCAGCTTCACCGGGACAGGGGGCACCGGGGAGCTGTTTTTT. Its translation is CASSFTGTGGTGELFF.

This chain's CDR3 is CASSSAVQETQYF. The CDR3 DNA is TGTGCCAGCAGCTCAGCGGTCCAAGAGACCCAGTACTTC. The chain joins TRBV6-5 to TRBJ2-5; D might be TRBD2 (5 bases). The CDR3 extends over 13 amino acids. Germline V lookup: CDR1 MNHEY, CDR2 SVGAGI. V was shortened by 6 bases and J by 1 base, with 9 bases between the two germline ends.

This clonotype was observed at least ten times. The CDR3: CASSYSRGGSEKLFF. The CDR3 DNA reads TGTGCCAGCAGTTACTCCCGGGGGGGCAGTGAAAAACTGTTTTTT. V and J are TRBV6-5 and TRBJ1-4, with D maybe TRBD1 (6 bases). The CDR3 sequence is 15 residues long. The germline V gene has CDR1 MNHEY and CDR2 SVGAGI. Trimming removed 0 bases from V and 7 bases from J, with 12 bases in between.

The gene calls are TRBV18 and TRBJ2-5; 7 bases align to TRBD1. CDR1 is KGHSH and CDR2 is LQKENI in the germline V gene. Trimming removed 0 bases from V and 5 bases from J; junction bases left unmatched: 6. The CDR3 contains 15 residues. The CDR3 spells CASSPPTGRVETQYF. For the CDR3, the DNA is TGTGCCAGCTCACCACCGACAGGGCGAGTGGAGACCCAGTACTTC. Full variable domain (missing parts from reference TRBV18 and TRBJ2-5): NAGVMQNPRHLVRRRGQEARLRCSPMKGHSHVYWYRQLPEEGLKFMVYLQKENIIDESGMPKERFSAEFPKEGPSILRIQQVVRGDSAAYFCASSPPTGRVETQYFGPGTRLLVL.

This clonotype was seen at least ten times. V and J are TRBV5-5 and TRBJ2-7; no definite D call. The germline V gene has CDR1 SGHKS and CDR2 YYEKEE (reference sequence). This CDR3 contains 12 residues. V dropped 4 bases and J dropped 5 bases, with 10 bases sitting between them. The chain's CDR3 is CASSLAVDEQYF. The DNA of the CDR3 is TGTGCCAGCAGCCTGGCCGTCGACGAGCAGTACTTC.

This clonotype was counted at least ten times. CDR3 nucleotide sequence: TGCAGCATCTATGATGGCTACACCTTC. It encodes CSIYDGYTF. This rearrangement joins TRBV29-1 to TRBJ1-2, with D unresolved. Germline values: CDR1 SQVTM, CDR2 ANQGSEA. The V gene lost 8 bases and the J gene lost 6 bases, with 7 bases spanning the gap. The CDR3 runs 9 residues.

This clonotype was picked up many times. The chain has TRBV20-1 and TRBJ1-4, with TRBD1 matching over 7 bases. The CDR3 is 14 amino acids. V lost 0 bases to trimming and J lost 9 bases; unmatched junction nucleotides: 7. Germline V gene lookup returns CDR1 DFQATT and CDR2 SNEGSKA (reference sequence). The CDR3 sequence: CSARDNRGGKKLFF. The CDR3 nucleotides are TGCAGTGCTAGAGACAACAGGGGAGGTAAAAAACTGTTTTTT.

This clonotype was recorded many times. CDR3 sequence reads: CASSFHPLDRAYEQYF. The CDR3 DNA sequence: TGTGCCAGCAGTTTTCACCCACTCGACAGGGCCTACGAGCAGTACTTC. The rearrangement links TRBV28 to TRBJ2-7; TRBD1 matches 7 bases. Germline V lookup: CDR1 MDHEN, CDR2 SYDVKM. V was pared by 3 bases and J by 2 bases, with 10 bases of the junction left unmatched. CDR3 length equals 16 residues.

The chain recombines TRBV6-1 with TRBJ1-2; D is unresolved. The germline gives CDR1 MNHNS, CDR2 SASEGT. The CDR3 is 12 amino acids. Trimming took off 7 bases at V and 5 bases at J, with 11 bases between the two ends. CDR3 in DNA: TGTGCCAGCAATGAGCAGTGGTATGGCTACACCTTC. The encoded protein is CASNEQWYGYTF.

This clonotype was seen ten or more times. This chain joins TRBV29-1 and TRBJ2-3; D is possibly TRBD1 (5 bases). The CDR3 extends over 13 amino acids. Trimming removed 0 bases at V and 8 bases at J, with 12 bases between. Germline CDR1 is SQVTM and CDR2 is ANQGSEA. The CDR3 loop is CSVEDPIRGTQYF. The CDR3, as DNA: TGCAGCGTTGAAGACCCAATAAGGGGTACGCAGTATTTT.

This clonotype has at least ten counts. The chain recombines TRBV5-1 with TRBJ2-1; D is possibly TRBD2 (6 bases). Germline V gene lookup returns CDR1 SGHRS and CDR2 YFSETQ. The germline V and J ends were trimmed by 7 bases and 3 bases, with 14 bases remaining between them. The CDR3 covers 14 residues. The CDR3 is CASGLAGLYNEQFF. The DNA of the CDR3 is TGCGCCAGCGGGCTTGCGGGGCTCTACAATGAGCAGTTCTTC.

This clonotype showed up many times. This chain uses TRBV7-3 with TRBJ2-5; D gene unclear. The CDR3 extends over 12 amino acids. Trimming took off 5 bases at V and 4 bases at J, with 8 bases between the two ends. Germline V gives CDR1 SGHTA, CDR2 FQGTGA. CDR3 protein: CASSPGRETQYF. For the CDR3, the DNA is TGTGCCAGCAGCCCTGGTCGAGAGACCCAGTACTTC.

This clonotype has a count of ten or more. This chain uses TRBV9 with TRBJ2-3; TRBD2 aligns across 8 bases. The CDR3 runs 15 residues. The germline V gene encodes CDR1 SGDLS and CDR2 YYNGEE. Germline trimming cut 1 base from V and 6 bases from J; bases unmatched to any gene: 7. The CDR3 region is CASSVISGGGDTQYF. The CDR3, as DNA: TGTGCCAGCAGCGTAATCAGCGGGGGAGGCGATACGCAGTATTTT.

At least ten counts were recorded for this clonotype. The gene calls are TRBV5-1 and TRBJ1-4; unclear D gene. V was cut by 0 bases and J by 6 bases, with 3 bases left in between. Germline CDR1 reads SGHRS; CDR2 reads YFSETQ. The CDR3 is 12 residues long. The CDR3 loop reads CASSLEDEKLFF. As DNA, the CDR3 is TGCGCCAGCAGCTTGGAGGATGAAAAACTGTTTTTT.

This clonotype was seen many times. The CDR3 DNA is TGTGCCAGCAGCGAATGGACAGGTCTTAATCGTGGCTACACCTTC. Translation gives CASSEWTGLNRGYTF. This chain connects TRBV7-2 to TRBJ1-2, with 7 bases aligning to TRBD1. This CDR3 has 15 residues. V gave up 5 bases and J gave up 7 bases; unmatched junction bases: 13. Germline V lookup: CDR1 SGHTA, CDR2 FQGNSA. Based on the CDR3 plus reference TRBV7-2 and TRBJ1-2, the full variable domain is GAGVSQSPSNKVTEKGKDVELRCDPISGHTALYWYRQSLGQGLEFLIYFQGNSAPDKSGLPSDRFSAERTGGSVSTLTIQRTQQEDSAVYLCASSEWTGLNRGYTFGSGTRLTVV.

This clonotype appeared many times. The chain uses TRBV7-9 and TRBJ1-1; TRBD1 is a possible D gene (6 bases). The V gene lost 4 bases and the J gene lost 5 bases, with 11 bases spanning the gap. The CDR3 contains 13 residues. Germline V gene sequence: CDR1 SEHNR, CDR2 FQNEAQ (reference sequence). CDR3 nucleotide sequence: TGTGCCAGCAGCTCACAGGGCGGGACTGAAGCTTTCTTT. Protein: CASSSQGGTEAFF.

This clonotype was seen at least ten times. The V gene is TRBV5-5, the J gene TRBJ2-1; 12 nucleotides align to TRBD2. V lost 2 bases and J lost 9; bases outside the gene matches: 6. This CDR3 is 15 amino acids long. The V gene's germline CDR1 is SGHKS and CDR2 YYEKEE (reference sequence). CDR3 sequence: CASSFPSGGAGEQFF. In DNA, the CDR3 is TGTGCCAGCAGCTTTCCTAGCGGGGGGGCGGGTGAGCAGTTCTTC.